One and the same sample provided the 12 T cell receptor beta chains below, sequenced in a study of blood T cell repertoires in COVID-19. Assay: immunoSEQ multiplex PCR; the TCRdb copy retains only in-frame clones and omits some. The table lists under 300,000 clones, roughly 85% of them singletons, with 3% in the top ten. The sequenced sample consisted of peripheral blood. The receptors were sampled from a woman under 40 with active or convalescent COVID-19.

The rearrangement links TRBV9 to TRBJ2-1; D unresolved. Per the germline V gene, CDR1 is SGDLS and CDR2 is YYNGEE. CDR3 length: 14 amino acids. V shed 0 bases and J shed 6 bases, with 10 bases lying between them. The CDR3: CASSVDGYSNEQFF. For the CDR3, the DNA is TGTGCCAGCAGCGTAGACGGGTATTCCAATGAGCAGTTCTTC.

The chain is built from TRBV19 and TRBJ1-1; TRBD1 aligns across 8 bases. The CDR3 extends over 13 amino acids. Losses at the gene ends were 6 bases for V and 3 bases for J; bases not matched to a gene: 3. Germline CDR1 reads LNHDA; CDR2 reads SQIVND (reference sequence). The CDR3 DNA follows: TGTGCCAGTAGCCAGGACAGGGACACTGAAGCTTTCTTT. The encoded protein is CASSQDRDTEAFF.

V and J are TRBV19 and TRBJ2-6; 9 bases are a match to TRBD1. Germline CDR1 is LNHDA and CDR2 is SQIVND (reference sequence). The CDR3 has 17 amino acids. Losses at the gene ends were 4 bases for V and 1 base for J; bases not matched to a gene: 5. The CDR3 region is CASSRGTGNSGANVLTF. The DNA for the CDR3 is TGTGCCAGTAGTAGAGGGACAGGGAATTCTGGGGCCAACGTCCTGACTTTC.

J is TRBJ2-5 and V is TRBV19, with 9 nucleotides matching TRBD1. Trimming at V came to 3 bases and at J to 0 bases, leaving 8 bases not matched to a gene. Germline V gene lookup returns CDR1 LNHDA and CDR2 SQIVND (reference sequence). The CDR3 is 17 amino acids. Here the CDR3 DNA reads TGTGCCAGTAGTATTAGGACAGGGGCCGCCAACCAAGAGACCCAGTACTTC. Encoded protein: CASSIRTGAANQETQYF. The full variable domain, rest sourced from reference TRBV19 and TRBJ2-5, is DGGITQSPKYLFRKEGQNVTLSCEQNLNHDAMYWYRQDPGQGLRLIYYSQIVNDFQKGDIAEGYSVSREKKESFPLTVTSAQKNPTAFYLCASSIRTGAANQETQYFGPGTRLLVL.

This sequence joins TRBV5-1 and TRBJ1-2; 7 bases agree with TRBD1. In germline, CDR1 is SGHRS, CDR2 YFSETQ. After removal of 2 bases from V and 3 bases from J, the junction contained 10 bases not matched to a gene. CDR3 length: 16 amino acids. This CDR3 is CASSFGTVGTDYGYTF. The DNA of the CDR3 is TGCGCCAGCAGCTTCGGGACAGTGGGTACTGACTATGGCTACACCTTC.

The V call is TRBV18, the J call TRBJ1-3; D might be TRBD1 (6 bases). Trimming pared 3 bases from V and 14 bases from J, leaving 14 bases between. This CDR3 is 12 amino acids long. CDR1 is KGHSH and CDR2 is LQKENI in the germline V gene. The CDR3 nucleotides are TGTGCCAGCTCACCGGACAGCCCCGCACTATATTTT. It yields the protein CASSPDSPALYF.

The V and J genes are TRBV7-9 and TRBJ1-1, with D perhaps TRBD1 (6 bases). Germline CDR1 SEHNR, CDR2 FQNEAQ (reference sequence). With 5 bases removed from V and 3 bases from J, the gap between germline ends came to 13 bases. CDR3 length equals 14 residues. CDR3 loop: CASSRQAGDTEAFF. Here the CDR3 DNA reads TGTGCCAGCAGCCGACAGGCCGGGGACACTGAAGCTTTCTTT.

The chain couples TRBV7-9 to TRBJ2-3, with D tentatively TRBD2 (6 bases). V lost 6 bases to trimming and J lost 5 bases, with 12 bases between them. This CDR3 contains 13 residues. Germline CDR1 is SEHNR and CDR2 is FQNEAQ (reference sequence). Here the CDR3 DNA reads TGTGCCAGCAGGGCGACCGGGAGAGATACGCAGTATTTT. The encoded protein is CASRATGRDTQYF.

This sequence joins TRBV18 and TRBJ2-1, with 9 bases lining up with TRBD2. This CDR3 has 15 residues. Germline V gene lookup returns CDR1 KGHSH and CDR2 LQKENI. With 3 bases clipped from V and 6 bases from J, the junction kept 6 bases outside the gene matches. CDR3 loop: CASSPSGGLGNEQFF. The CDR3 nucleotides read TGTGCCAGCTCACCCAGCGGGGGGTTGGGCAATGAGCAGTTCTTC.

DNA of the CDR3: TGTGCCAGCAGTGAAGACGAGGGGGCTAACTATGGCTACACCTTC. It is translated as CASSEDEGANYGYTF. This chain uses TRBV2 with TRBJ1-2; D possibly corresponds to TRBD1 (6 bases). Germline values: CDR1 SNHLY, CDR2 FYNNEI. The CDR3 extends over 15 amino acids. V was clipped by 1 base and J by 0 bases, with 9 bases between them.

V usage is TRBV18 and J usage is TRBJ2-7, with no clear D. The CDR3 runs to 13 residues. The germline V gene has CDR1 KGHSH and CDR2 LQKENI. V dropped 3 bases and J dropped 3 bases, with 9 bases sitting between them. CDR3 in DNA: TGTGCCAGCTCACCTCGTACTGGCTACGAGCAGTACTTC. The encoded protein is CASSPRTGYEQYF. The whole variable domain, filled in from reference TRBV18 and TRBJ2-7, reads NAGVMQNPRHLVRRRGQEARLRCSPMKGHSHVYWYRQLPEEGLKFMVYLQKENIIDESGMPKERFSAEFPKEGPSILRIQQVVRGDSAAYFCASSPRTGYEQYFGPGTRLTVT.

The J gene is TRBJ2-5, the V gene TRBV6-6, with 7 nucleotides matching TRBD2. With 6 bases clipped from V and 5 bases from J, the junction kept 12 bases outside the gene matches. CDR3 length: 15 amino acids. Germline loops: CDR1 MNHNY, CDR2 SVGAGI (reference sequence). The CDR3 loop is CASSPGLGRSETQYF. In nucleotides, the CDR3 is TGTGCCAGCAGCCCAGGACTAGGGAGGTCGGAGACCCAGTACTTC.